Presented here are 30 T cell receptor beta chains from one specimen sequenced in a study of cytomegalovirus exposure and HLA in healthy donors. A multiplex PCR was run with 60 Vbeta primers and 13 Jbeta primers. The method was immunoSEQ multiplex PCR; TCRdb's version includes in-frame clones alone and lacks a portion of them. Its listing shows about 120,000 clones. Sequenced: PBMCs. All receptors derive from a man aged 18 to 29 in good health and CMV-seronegative.

The rearrangement joins TRBV7-8 to TRBJ2-7; D might be TRBD1 (5 bases). Per germline, CDR1 SGHVS and CDR2 FQNEAQ. The CDR3 is 14 amino acids. V lost 5 bases, J lost 7 bases, and 18 bases lay in between. The CDR3 sequence: CASSPLAQGREQYF. The CDR3 DNA follows: TGTGCCAGCAGCCCGCTGGCTCAGGGTAGAGAGCAGTACTTC.

This chain uses TRBV9 with TRBJ2-7; 11 bases are shared with TRBD1. The length of the CDR3 is 16 residues. With V trimmed by 4 bases and J by 1 base, 7 bases remained unmatched. Germline assignment: CDR1 SGDLS and CDR2 YYNGEE. CDR3 amino acids: CASSPRTGGRSYEQYF. The CDR3 nucleotides read TGTGCCAGCAGCCCCCGGACAGGGGGCAGATCCTACGAGCAGTACTTC.

The chain uses TRBV10-3 and TRBJ2-7; 9 bases line up with TRBD1. CDR1 is ENHRY and CDR2 is SYGVKD in the germline V gene. Losses at the gene ends were 2 bases for V and 12 bases for J; bases not matched to a gene: 8. The length of the CDR3 is 13 residues. The CDR3 DNA follows: TGTGCCATCAGTGAGACCGCGGGACAGGGATTGTACTTC. Its protein product is CAISETAGQGLYF.

This chain joins TRBV6-1 and TRBJ1-2; D call uncertain. Germline V gives CDR1 MNHNS, CDR2 SASEGT. The V and J ends lost 5 bases and 2 bases respectively, with 12 bases between them. This CDR3 contains 14 residues. Here the CDR3 reads CASSTQTGNYGYTF. The CDR3 region has the DNA TGTGCCAGCAGTACTCAGACCGGGAACTATGGCTACACCTTC.

The V gene is TRBV10-3, the J gene TRBJ1-2; 8 bases are a match to TRBD1. The germline gives CDR1 ENHRY, CDR2 SYGVKD. The CDR3 loop spans 17 amino acids. J lost 5 bases, V lost 0 bases, and 11 bases had no gene match. DNA for the CDR3: TGTGCCATCAGTGAGTCGATGGTCAACAGGGACAGGTATGGCTACACCTTC. Translated: CAISESMVNRDRYGYTF.

The J gene is TRBJ1-1, the V gene TRBV7-9; 10 bases are shared with TRBD1. CDR1 and CDR2 from the germline V gene are SEHNR and FQNEAQ (reference sequence). The J segment lost 4 bases and the V segment lost 4 bases, leaving 9 bases of the junction unmatched. This CDR3 contains 16 residues. The CDR3 DNA sequence: TGTGCCAGCAGCTCCAGACAGGGGGCGCTTGGCACTGAAGCTTTCTTT. Translating it yields CASSSRQGALGTEAFF.

V usage is TRBV7-8 and J usage is TRBJ1-4, with 8 bases aligning to TRBD1. J gave up 7 bases and V 6 bases, and 4 bases lay outside the gene matches. Looked up from germline, CDR1 is SGHVS and CDR2 is FQNEAQ. The CDR3 loop spans 13 amino acids. The CDR3 protein is CASRLDRVEKLFF. The CDR3 DNA reads TGTGCCAGCAGACTGGACAGGGTTGAAAAACTGTTTTTT.

The rearrangement uses TRBV5-1 and TRBJ2-3; TRBD1 aligns across 8 bases. Germline values: CDR1 SGHRS, CDR2 YFSETQ. The CDR3 runs 14 residues. V was clipped by 0 bases and J by 11 bases; unmatched bases: 8. CDR3 nucleotide sequence: TGCGCCAGCAGCTTGGGTTTGGGACAGGAAAAGCAGTATTTT. Translating gives CASSLGLGQEKQYF. Filled out from reference TRBV5-1 and TRBJ2-3, the complete variable domain reads KAGVTQTPRYLIKTRGQQVTLSCSPISGHRSVSWYQQTPGQGLQFLFEYFSETQRNKGNFPGRFSGRQFSNSRSEMNVSTLELGDSALYLCASSLGLGQEKQYFGPGTRLTVL.

This chain links TRBV5-1 with TRBJ2-1; D might be TRBD1 (7 bases). The CDR3 is 16 amino acids. Germline-derived CDR1 and CDR2 are SGHRS and YFSETQ. Trimming took off 2 bases at V and 7 bases at J, with 19 bases between the two ends. The CDR3 spells CASSFVSQGGGNEQFF. CDR3 bases: TGCGCCAGCAGCTTCGTCTCTCAGGGGGGTGGAAATGAGCAGTTCTTC.

V is TRBV5-6 and J is TRBJ2-1; D call uncertain. Trimming pared 1 base from V and 5 bases from J, leaving 10 bases between. The CDR3 totals 14 residues. CDR1 and CDR2 (germline): SGHDT, YYEEEE. Written as DNA, the CDR3 is TGTGCCAGCAGCTTGATGGCTGAGGACAATGAGCAGTTCTTC. This translates into CASSLMAEDNEQFF.

This chain joins TRBV7-9 and TRBJ1-2, with 12 nucleotides matching TRBD1. Germline V gene sequence: CDR1 SEHNR, CDR2 FQNEAQ (reference sequence). V trimming: 5 bases; J trimming: 7 bases; junction bases outside the gene matches: 8. The CDR3 has 15 amino acids. The CDR3 protein is CASSPEGTGGGGYTF. CDR3 DNA sequence: TGTGCCAGCAGCCCGGAAGGGACAGGGGGCGGTGGCTACACCTTC.

With regard to this clone: The junction does not match germline at one end; this may be a read error. The CDR3 DNA reads TGTGCTAGCAGCCCCCGCGGGACCGCACACAATGAGCAGTTCTTC. Its protein product is CASSPRGTAHNEQFF. The rearrangement uses TRBV7-7 and TRBJ2-1; D is perhaps TRBD2 (6 bases). The CDR3 extends over 15 amino acids. CDR1 is SSHAT and CDR2 is FNYEAQ in the germline V gene (reference sequence). The full variable domain, rest sourced from reference TRBV7-7 and TRBJ2-1, is GAGVSQSPRYKVTKRGQDVTLRCDPISSHATLYWYQQALGQGPEFLTYFNYEAQPDKSGLPSDRFSAERPEGSISTLTIQRTEQRDSAMYRCASSPRGTAHNEQFFGPGTRLTVL.

This chain uses TRBV29-1 with TRBJ1-2, with TRBD1 identical over 8 bases. With V trimmed by 1 base and J by 7 bases, 5 bases remained unmatched. The CDR3 spans 13 residues. Germline values: CDR1 SQVTM, CDR2 ANQGSEA. CDR3 sequence reads: CSVEGRGRTGYTF. The CDR3 DNA follows: TGCAGCGTTGAAGGCAGGGGGCGAACTGGCTACACCTTC.

The genes are TRBV30 and TRBJ1-4, with a possible D match to TRBD1 (5 bases). This CDR3 has 14 residues. V dropped 4 bases and J dropped 5 bases, with 14 bases sitting between them. The germline V gene encodes CDR1 GTSNPN and CDR2 SVGIG (reference sequence). The CDR3, as DNA: TGTGCCTGGACGGGGACGGGAGTAAATGAAAAACTGTTTTTT. It encodes CAWTGTGVNEKLFF.

CDR3 amino acids: CASSFNRGSEKLFF. Written as DNA, the CDR3 is TGTGCCAGCAGCTTTAATAGGGGATCTGAAAAACTGTTTTTT. The chain employs TRBV7-8 and TRBJ1-4; TRBD1 might be the D (5 bases). Trimming removed 3 bases at V and 7 bases at J, with 12 bases between. Germline V lookup: CDR1 SGHVS, CDR2 FQNEAQ. This CDR3 region has 14 residues.

J is TRBJ1-2 and V is TRBV27, with D possibly TRBD1 on 5 matching bases. Germline values: CDR1 MNHEY, CDR2 SMNVEV (reference sequence). The CDR3 is made up of 16 amino acids. V shed 5 bases and J shed 0 bases, with 16 bases lying between them. The CDR3 is CASSPPGQSANYGYTF. CDR3 bases: TGTGCCAGCAGTCCCCCCGGACAAAGTGCTAACTATGGCTACACCTTC.

The chain joins TRBV4-1 to TRBJ1-2; D is uncertain. Trimming took off 2 bases at V and 8 bases at J, with 12 bases between the two ends. CDR3 length: 13 amino acids. Per the germline V gene, CDR1 is MGHRA and CDR2 is YSYEKL. The DNA for the CDR3 is TGCGCCAGCAGCCAACTGGTCGGGAGGGGCTACACCTTC. Translation: CASSQLVGRGYTF.

CDR3 sequence: CASSREGTLNTGELFF. CDR3 nucleotide sequence: TGCGCCAGCAGCCGGGAGGGGACCCTGAACACCGGGGAGCTGTTTTTT. This chain connects TRBV4-1 to TRBJ2-2, with TRBD2 matching 7 bases. The V gene end was trimmed by 4 bases and the J gene end by 1 base; junction bases not matched to a gene: 6. The CDR3 loop spans 16 amino acids. Germline CDR1 is MGHRA and CDR2 is YSYEKL.

The chain employs TRBV10-3 and TRBJ2-1; 8 nucleotides align to TRBD2. V dropped 6 bases and J dropped 7; count of bases not matched to a gene: 11. The germline V gene has CDR1 ENHRY and CDR2 SYGVKD. The CDR3 totals 15 residues. CDR3 nucleotides: TGTGCCATCAGCCTAAGCGGGGGTCTCTCGAATGAGCAGTTCTTC. This gives the protein CAISLSGGLSNEQFF.

The rearrangement uses TRBV7-9 and TRBJ2-7; a weak D match, TRBD1 (6 bases). V was clipped by 5 bases and J by 4 bases, with 21 bases between them. From germline, CDR1 is SEHNR and CDR2 FQNEAQ (reference sequence). The CDR3 totals 16 residues. The CDR3 here is CASSAQGHGPTYEQYF. CDR3 nucleotides: TGTGCCAGCAGCGCGCAGGGACATGGACCGACTTACGAGCAGTACTTC. The full variable domain, with the rest looked up from reference TRBV7-9 and TRBJ2-7, is DTGVSQNPRHKITKRGQNVTFRCDPISEHNRLYWYRQTLGQGPEFLTYFQNEAQLEKSRLLSDRFSAERPKGSFSTLEIQRTEQGDSAMYLCASSAQGHGPTYEQYFGPGTRLTVT.

This CDR3 is CSSLIQPGDEQFF. The CDR3 DNA follows: TGCAGCTCCTTGATTCAGCCAGGCGATGAGCAGTTCTTC. V and J are TRBV29-1 and TRBJ2-1; D gene unclear. CDR3 size: 13 residues. Trimming shortened V by 8 bases and J by 8 bases, and 19 bases separated the two germline ends. Per the germline V gene, CDR1 is SQVTM and CDR2 is ANQGSEA.

The V call is TRBV10-3, the J call TRBJ2-5, with TRBD2 identical over 10 bases. This CDR3 is 14 amino acids long. Trimming took 4 bases from V and 7 from J; bases not matched to a gene: 6. The germline CDR1 and CDR2 sequences are ENHRY and SYGVKD. The CDR3 here is CAISGSGRVGTQYF. CDR3 nucleotide sequence: TGTGCCATCAGTGGCAGCGGGAGGGTAGGGACCCAGTACTTC.

J is TRBJ2-2 and V is TRBV2; 7 bases fit TRBD2. Germline V gives CDR1 SNHLY, CDR2 FYNNEI. The length of the CDR3 is 15 residues. V lost 6 bases, J lost 0 bases, and 4 bases stayed unmatched. Here the CDR3 reads CASRGAGTNTGELFF. CDR3 sequence (DNA): TGTGCCAGCAGAGGAGCGGGGACGAACACCGGGGAGCTGTTTTTT.

V and J are TRBV9 and TRBJ1-3; 8 bases align to TRBD1. This CDR3 has 17 amino acids. CDR1 and CDR2 (germline): SGDLS, YYNGEE. The V segment lost 0 bases and the J segment 8 bases; nucleotides outside the gene matches: 13. As DNA, the CDR3 is TGTGCCAGCAGCGTAGAGGGGGGCCAGGGGGCGTTAGACACCATATATTTT. It specifies CASSVEGGQGALDTIYF.

The chain carries TRBV4-2 and TRBJ1-3; 7 bases map to TRBD1. The V segment lost 0 bases and the J segment 6 bases; nucleotides outside the gene matches: 5. Germline CDR1 and CDR2: LGHNA and YNFKEQ. This CDR3 spans 15 amino acids. In DNA, the CDR3 is TGTGCCAGCAGCCAAGATCGAACAGGGGAAAACACCATATATTTT. Its translation is CASSQDRTGENTIYF.

V is TRBV28 and J is TRBJ1-1; D is unclear. The germline CDR1 and CDR2 sequences are MDHEN and SYDVKM. Trimming stripped 10 bases from V and 1 base from J, with 13 bases between. This CDR3 comprises 13 residues. The CDR3 reads CATTLTGNTEAFF. The CDR3 DNA reads TGTGCCACCACTCTGACGGGGAACACTGAAGCTTTCTTT.

V is TRBV4-1 and J is TRBJ1-4; D unclear. The germline V gene has CDR1 MGHRA and CDR2 YSYEKL. V lost 3 bases, J lost 8 bases, and 19 bases lay in between. There are 16 residues in the CDR3. CDR3 bases: TGCGCCAGCAGCCAGACCCGGACGCAGGCGGGAGAAAAACTGTTTTTT. This encodes CASSQTRTQAGEKLFF.

V and J are TRBV7-2 and TRBJ2-1; 7 nucleotides agree with TRBD2. Per the germline V gene, CDR1 is SGHTA and CDR2 is FQGNSA. Trimming cost V 3 bases and J 10 bases; bases outside gene matches: 0. The CDR3 has 11 amino acids. The CDR3 DNA follows: TGTGCCAGCAGCTTTAGCGGGGAGCAGTTCTTC. This sequence encodes CASSFSGEQFF.

The rearrangement joins TRBV15 to TRBJ2-1; D not resolved. V gave up 0 bases and J gave up 0 bases, with 6 bases separating them. The CDR3 is 15 residues long. Germline V gene sequence: CDR1 LNHNV, CDR2 YYDKDF (reference sequence). The CDR3 spells CATSRDYSSYNEQFF. CDR3 coding DNA: TGTGCCACCAGCAGAGACTACAGCTCCTACAATGAGCAGTTCTTC.

Here the CDR3 DNA reads TGTGCCAGCACCTACGGGACTAGTTCTCACAATGAGCAGTTCTTC. Protein sequence: CASTYGTSSHNEQFF. The chain uses TRBV6-6 and TRBJ2-1, with 8 bases that match TRBD2. CDR1 is MNHNY, CDR2 SVGAGI, per germline (reference sequence). The CDR3 runs 15 residues. The trim removed 7 bases at V and 5 bases at J, leaving 10 bases unmatched.